This T cell receptor (beta chain) is drawn from a study of early T cells in non-severe SARS-CoV-2 infection. As for the study in general: Alpha and beta chains were unpaired, from unsorted whole-blood bulk RNA.

There are many counts of this clonotype. Its antigen is as yet unknown. Unique molecular identifiers were added to individual cDNA molecules. TCRdb re-derived calls from the 5' RACE reads in MiXCR, one entry per CDR3 protein. The data hold around 30,000 distinct CDR3 sequences, with roughly 5% observed a single time. General study results and limits: Anti-spike CD8 responses were favored in VDJdb matching, and private and CD4 specificities were missed.

What was sequenced was whole blood. The source of this sequence is an adult who was a healthcare worker with PCR-confirmed SARS-CoV-2 infection or an uninfected control (not recorded which).

The DNA of the CDR3 is TGCGCCAGCAGTGATGGGAGCGGAGCCTACGAGCAGTACTTC. Its protein product is CASSDGSGAYEQYF. V and J are TRBV10-1 and TRBJ2-7; a weak D match, TRBD2 (5 bases). Trimming took 3 bases from V and 2 from J, leaving 11 bases between them. Germline V gene data show CDR1 as WNHNN and CDR2 as SYGVQD (reference sequence). The CDR3 has 14 residues.